This is a list of T cell receptor beta chains from one sample in a study of shared T cell receptors in the human thymus. Some clones are missing from TCRdb's copy, which holds only in-frame ones; the method was immunoSEQ multiplex PCR. Of hundreds of thousands of clones in the sample, around 87% were seen once. The same data also went into a second study, on human thymus T cells.

What was sequenced was thymocytes. These receptors were taken from a boy younger than two with a congenital heart defect. Each CDR3 is given with its conserved first and last residue. The order of the fields is CDR3 length, D gene, J gene, V gene, CDR3 DNA, CDR3 protein. The D gene is left open where the match is weak.

>15|TRBD1|TRBJ2-3|TRBV5-1
TGCGCCAGCACCGAACGACAGGGGAGCACAGATACGCAGTATTTT
CASTERQGSTDTQYF
>19|.|TRBJ1-5|TRBV19
TGTGCCAGTAGTATAACGAGCGGTGTATTCCGATTTAGCAATCAGCCCCAGCATTTT
CASSITSGVFRFSNQPQHF
>14|TRBD1|TRBJ1-2|TRBV5-1
TGCGCCAGCAGCGTCTGGCCCAGGGGGGACGGCTACACCTTC
CASSVWPRGDGYTF
>11|.|TRBJ1-3|TRBV20-1
TGCAGTGCCCCCCAGGGGTACACCATATATTTT
CSAPQGYTIYF
>14|.|TRBJ1-1|TRBV6-5
TGTGCCAGCATAGTGGGCCCACGGAACACTGAAGCTTTCTTT
CASIVGPRNTEAFF
>18|.|TRBJ2-7|TRBV30
TGTGCCTGGAGTGCAACCCCCCATTATCGGGACACGTTTTACGAGCAGTACTTC
CAWSATPHYRDTFYEQYF
>14|.|TRBJ2-1|TRBV7-9
TGTGCCAGCAGCAACCGAGCTGTTTACAATGAGCAGTTCTTC
CASSNRAVYNEQFF
>14|.|TRBJ2-1|TRBV18
TGTGCCAGCTCACCACGGGGGCATTACAATGAGCAGTTCTTC
CASSPRGHYNEQFF
>14|TRBD1|TRBJ1-2|TRBV12-5
TGTGCTATTAGGACAGGGGGCAGGAGGGGTGGCTACACCTTC
CAIRTGGRRGGYTF
>13|TRBD2|TRBJ2-5|TRBV27
TGTGCCAGCAGTGGGCTAGCGGAAGAGACCCAGTACTTC
CASSGLAEETQYF
>13|TRBD2|TRBJ2-7|TRBV29-1
TGCAGCGTTCAGGTCACGGGGGGGTACGAGCAGTACTTC
CSVQVTGGYEQYF
>16|TRBD1|TRBJ1-2|TRBV4-3
TGCGCCAGCAGCCAGACACCTGAGGACAGGGTGTTTGGCTACACCTTC
CASSQTPEDRVFGYTF
>17|TRBD1|TRBJ1-1|TRBV5-8
TGTGCCAGCAGCTTAGTGGCAGGGGGAGCCCCGGACACTGAAGCTTTCTTT
CASSLVAGGAPDTEAFF